The present entry profiles one T cell receptor beta chain with its context. Its antigen is not yet known. No qualities accompany the bases; no much larger clone lies one base away. TCR CDR3 regions were amplified from genomic DNA by multiplex PCR using the deep immunoSEQ assay. Genomic DNA extracted from each cell subset was distributed evenly over all wells of several immunoSEQ 96-well plates, and each plate served as one replicate. For sorted subsets, around 200 ng genomic DNA, equal to about 30,000 T cell genomes, was loaded into each replicate PCR. Purified libraries were quantified with a Qubit 3.0 fluorometer, sized on a Bioanalyzer 2100, and re-quantified with the KAPA Library Quantification kit. Every immunoSEQ 96-well plate was sequenced on a dedicated single-read 150-cycle Illumina NextSeq 550 flow cell. The authors' pipeline ran thus. Because only junctional sequences without quality scores were contained in the immunoSEQ output, filtering matching that applied to full-length reads could not be performed. To assign V/J genes and CDR3, sequences were annotated against IMGT germline references using PyIR, a Python wrapper for IgBLAST v1.9. Reads with weak V/J assignments (E-value above 1e-6), missing CDR3, stop codons, out-of-frame junctions, or ambiguous translated residues were removed. V3J clonotypes were defined by identical inferred V gene, J gene, and CDR3 amino acid sequence. The percentage overlap between two repertoires was calculated by dividing the number of shared unique clonotypes by the size of the smaller repertoire. Repertoire richness was assessed with RTK rarefaction, the Chao1 estimator, and Recon v2.1 estimates of unobserved clonotypes. OLGA was used to compute generation probabilities for all TCRbeta clonotypes that the gDNA method yielded from a few donors. TCRdb stores this immuneACCESS table with in-frame sequences only. Part of the clones is absent; in the studies checked, under half of the shortfall reflects unresolved V genes, and no reason is known for the rest. From that table come the V and J calls and clone size; the DNA was used to work out D and trimming. The sample profile shows about 1 million clones; about 75% of them were found once. The ten top clones hold about 1.4% of the sample.

This sample was taken from a study of shared clonotypes between healthy human individuals (TCRdb year 2020). Study-wide context: A couple of women and a few men aged 18 to 49 years were included in the cohort. Between about 0.8 and 9.5 billion PBMCs per donor were obtained by leukapheresis. To increase sequencing depth and limit assay-specific biases, different laboratories used diverse techniques to prepare libraries and sequence TCR repertoires. Per donor, three plates each were used for CD4 naive and CD4 memory, two for CD8 naive, and one for CD8 memory. To estimate repertoire size and how much clonotype sharing occurs between individuals, the study deeply sequenced the blood TCR repertoires of five or six healthy adults.

Overall study results and their limits: Sampling was restricted to blood, and TCR repertoires in tissues likely differ from the TCR repertoires found in blood. Clonotypes shared by all four sorted-subset donors showed higher generation probabilities than non-shared clonotypes. Naive subsets generally had larger estimated clonotype richness than memory subsets did. Pairwise subsampling led to the expectation that sequencing depth would affect the degree of clonotype sharing among donors. Incomplete sequencing was indicated by rarefaction of sorted-subset datasets, despite the large sequencing depth. Because the study included only a small number of donors, the genetic and exposure-history diversity represented was limited. Sharing across several donors was observed for 5% to 6.5% of naive CD4, less than 4% of naive CD8, over 2% of memory CD4, and around 0.4% of memory CD8 clonotypes.

Healthy HIV-negative adults with no recently reported acute infections or vaccinations were included as donors. Only Caucasian adults living in Nashville, Tennessee, USA were represented among the donors. Magnetic negative selection was used to enrich CD4+ T cells, after which naive cells were positively selected on CD45RA and the negative fraction became the memory subset. Blood was obtained by leukapheresis, after which PBMCs were separated by Ficoll-Histopaque density gradient centrifugation and cryopreserved in liquid nitrogen vapor phase. Analytical flow cytometry was used to check the purity and quantity of every magnetically sorted T cell population. Genomic DNA was isolated from each sorted fraction and quantified by UV absorbance on a Nanodrop 2000c. Sequences MNHNS (CDR1) and SASEGT (CDR2) are obtained from the germline V gene. V drops 2 bases and J drops 2 bases, leaving 11 bases in between. The CDR3 starts with the cysteine, ends with the phenylalanine, and has 15 residues. CDR3 DNA is the only sequence kept; it has 45 bases, read in frame from the first base.

Material for sequencing was memory CD4+ T cells sorted from blood. Reading the label with the study, this specimen's cell subset or site is: CD45RA-negative fraction. This chain joins TRBV6-1 to TRBJ2-3, with the D gene tentatively TRBD1 or TRBD2, based on 5 matching bases in each. The origin of this receptor is a man between 18 and 35 years old in good health. Here the CDR3 is given as CASSESRGFTDTQYF. The DNA is TGTGCCAGCAGTGAATCGAGGGGTTTCACAGATACGCAGTATTTT.